These 15 T cell receptor beta chains were all obtained from the same sample, sequenced in a study of post-analysis software for immune sequencing data. Their antigen targets remain unknown. Study results and limitations: The five TRBV segments detected at higher frequency in patients than in controls included TRBV5-6, TRBV5-1 and TRBV20-1.

Presence of unique molecular identifiers characterized the TCR beta cDNA libraries. Each CDR3 protein is one row after TCRdb ran MiXCR on the PCR reads. Of hundreds of thousands of distinct CDR3 sequences in the sample, about 32% were seen once. Sequencing was done on a sample of blood. These receptors all stem from a girl aged 5-17 years with multiple sclerosis.

This clonotype was counted a few times. The rearrangement uses TRBV6-1 and TRBJ2-2; D is perhaps TRBD1 (6 bases). V dropped 11 bases and J dropped 3 bases, with 13 bases sitting between them. Per the germline V gene, CDR1 is MNHNS and CDR2 is SASEGT. This CDR3 is built from 13 residues. Here the CDR3 DNA reads TGTGCCTCAAACAGGGTTGACACCGGGGAGCTGTTTTTT. This codes for CASNRVDTGELFF.

V gene TRBV11-2 combines with J gene TRBJ1-5; tentative D call: TRBD1 (5 bases). Trimming cost V 1 base and J 6 bases, with 13 bases left between them. The CDR3 has 15 residues. Germline lookup yields CDR1 SGHAT and CDR2 FQNNGV. The CDR3 spells CASSLVPGGIQPQHF. The CDR3 DNA sequence: TGTGCCAGCAGCTTAGTACCTGGGGGTATTCAGCCCCAGCATTTT.

Regarding this clonotype: One end of the junction fails to match germline, which may point to a read error. The chain has TRBV2 and TRBJ2-7; D assignment may be TRBD1 or TRBD2 (6 bases each). The germline CDR1 and CDR2 sequences are SNHLY and FYNNEI. The CDR3 spans 14 residues. CDR3 loop: CAGSIGGTSYEQYF. The CDR3 DNA reads TGTGCCGGCAGTATAGGGGGGACTTCCTACGAGCAGTACTTC.

The rearrangement uses TRBV12-3 or TRBV12-4 and TRBJ2-2; unclear D gene. V was clipped by 3 bases and J by 4 bases, with 9 bases between them. This CDR3 has 14 amino acids. The CDR3 coding sequence is TGTGCCAGCAGTTTTCAGTCGGCCACCGGGGAGCTGTTTTTT. Translating it yields CASSFQSATGELFF.

This clonotype turned up a few times. CDR3: CSARDSRSGSSYEQYF. The CDR3 nucleotides are TGCAGTGCTAGAGATAGTCGGTCGGGTTCCTCCTACGAGCAGTACTTC. The chain combines TRBV20-1 with TRBJ2-7; D remains unclear. Per the germline V gene, CDR1 is DFQATT and CDR2 is SNEGSKA (reference sequence). The CDR3 has 16 residues. Trimming shortened V by 0 bases and J by 0 bases, and 15 bases separated the two germline ends.

A few counts support this clonotype. The chain has TRBV7-2 and TRBJ2-3, with D tentatively TRBD2 (7 bases). The V gene's germline CDR1 is SGHTA and CDR2 FQGNSA. The CDR3 covers 17 residues. V lost 2 bases and J 6 bases, leaving 21 bases between the germline ends. The CDR3 DNA reads as TGTGCCAGCAGCTTACGGAACTGGGGAGGGGGAGTGGATACGCAGTATTTT. This sequence encodes CASSLRNWGGGVDTQYF. Supplemented by reference TRBV7-2 and TRBJ2-3, the full variable domain reads GAGVSQSPSNKVTEKGKDVELRCDPISGHTALYWYRQSLGQGLEFLIYFQGNSAPDKSGLPSDRFSAERTGGSVSTLTIQRTQQEDSAVYLCASSLRNWGGGVDTQYFGPGTRLTVL.

The rearrangement uses TRBV11-2 and TRBJ2-7; D is unresolved. Germline assignment: CDR1 SGHAT and CDR2 FQNNGV. Trimming removed 0 bases from V and 3 bases from J, with 12 bases in between. The CDR3 has 15 residues. CDR3 in DNA: TGTGCCAGCAGCTTAGATGACTCCTTCTACTACGAGCAGTACTTC. Translation gives CASSLDDSFYYEQYF.

In its sample, this clonotype was seen a few times. The CDR3 is CASSLVGLGPDTQYF. CDR3 DNA: TGTGCCAGCAGCTTAGTAGGGCTAGGGCCAGATACGCAGTATTTT. V is TRBV7-2 and J is TRBJ2-3; no definite D call. V was pared by 1 base and J by 4 bases, with 12 bases between. There are 15 residues in the CDR3. Germline CDR1 SGHTA, CDR2 FQGNSA.

The chain's CDR3 is CASSTGTGAFETQYF. The CDR3 DNA is TGTGCCAGCAGCACCGGGACAGGGGCGTTCGAGACCCAGTACTTC. The chain is built from TRBV6-1 and TRBJ2-5; TRBD1 matches at 10 bases. J gave up 5 bases and V 6 bases, and 9 bases lay outside the gene matches. The CDR3 is made up of 15 amino acids. Germline CDR1 MNHNS, CDR2 SASEGT.

This clonotype occurred many times. The chain carries TRBV29-1 and TRBJ2-1; D ambiguous. Germline assignment: CDR1 SQVTM and CDR2 ANQGSEA. The CDR3 spans 12 residues. V shed 4 bases and J shed 7 bases, with 11 bases lying between them. The CDR3 here is CSVVRFVNEQFF. DNA for the CDR3: TGCAGCGTTGTAAGGTTTGTAAATGAGCAGTTCTTC.

Only a few counts were recorded for this clonotype. This rearrangement joins TRBV20-1 to TRBJ1-2, with D unresolved. Trimming shortened V by 0 bases and J by 7 bases, and 12 bases separated the two germline ends. Per the germline V gene, CDR1 is DFQATT and CDR2 is SNEGSKA (reference sequence). The CDR3 runs to 13 residues. This CDR3 is CSARDRIASGYTF. The CDR3 DNA reads as TGCAGTGCTAGAGATAGGATCGCCTCTGGCTACACCTTC.

This clonotype was seen a few times. The CDR3 coding sequence is TGTGCCAGCAGCGCACTGGGAGCCCCTAGGCAGTTCTTC. Amino acid sequence: CASSALGAPRQFF. This sequence joins TRBV9 and TRBJ2-1; TRBD2 is a possible D gene (5 bases). This CDR3 is built from 13 residues. V lost 3 bases, J lost 12 bases, and 16 bases lay in between. CDR1 is SGDLS and CDR2 is YYNGEE in the germline V gene. Using reference TRBV9 and TRBJ2-1 for the parts outside the CDR3, the full variable domain is DSGVTQTPKHLITATGQRVTLRCSPRSGDLSVYWYQQSLDQGLQFLIQYYNGEERAKGNILERFSAQQFPDLHSELNLSSLELGDSALYFCASSALGAPRQFFGPGTRLTVL.

This clonotype was counted only a few times. The chain is built from TRBV6-5 and TRBJ2-2; D is undetermined. The CDR3 totals 12 residues. Germline-derived CDR1 and CDR2 are MNHEY and SVGAGI. V was clipped by 4 bases and J by 8 bases, with 8 bases between them. Here the CDR3 reads CASSSKSGELFF. Written as DNA, the CDR3 is TGTGCCAGCAGTTCCAAATCTGGGGAGCTGTTTTTT.

The V call is TRBV14, the J call TRBJ2-1; 12 bases line up with TRBD2. The V and J ends lost 3 bases and 4 bases, in that order; junction bases with no gene match: 19. This CDR3 is 21 amino acids long. Germline V gives CDR1 SGHDN, CDR2 FVKESK. The CDR3 bases are TGTGCCAGCAGCCACAAAAGCACAGGGGACCAAGGACTAGCGGGGTACAATGAGCAGTTCTTC. Its protein is CASSHKSTGDQGLAGYNEQFF.

This clonotype showed up many times. The V and J genes are TRBV20-1 and TRBJ2-5; TRBD2 is a possible D gene (6 bases). The CDR3 has 14 residues. Looked up from germline, CDR1 is DFQATT and CDR2 is SNEGSKA (reference sequence). Trimming took off 1 base at V and 3 bases at J, with 12 bases between the two ends. CDR3 amino acids: CSARGLASKETQYF. The CDR3 DNA follows: TGCAGTGCTAGAGGGCTAGCGTCAAAAGAGACCCAGTACTTC.